This T cell receptor (beta chain) was retrieved from a study of CD8 T cells in Susac syndrome. CD8+ and CD4+ T cells from blood underwent TCR beta sequencing. The multiple sclerosis control group comprised treatment-naive patients with stable or active relapsing-remitting disease. Through negative isolation, CD4+ and CD8+ T cells were obtained, while TEMRA cells were enriched using FACS. Trimming removed 3 bases at V and 0 bases at J, with 12 bases between. CDR1 is MNHEY, CDR2 SMNVEV, per germline (reference sequence). The CDR3 runs to 15 residues. With random hexamers, about 0.45 to 1 ug RNA was reverse transcribed. With immunoSEQ multiplex PCR, TCR beta CDR3 was amplified across 54 Vbeta and 13 Jbeta. MiXCR, run by TCRdb on the immunoSEQ multiplex PCR reads, gives a single entry per CDR3 protein. The sample holds 400,000 to 550,000 distinct CDR3 sequences; more than 80% are singletons and the top ten take about 0.1%.

Sequenced sample: CD8+ T cells from PBMCs. The receptor's source is a human donor with multiple sclerosis. This chain uses TRBV27 with TRBJ2-7; no definite D call. CDR3 loop: CASSFSLGYSYEQYF. The DNA of the CDR3 is TGTGCCAGCAGTTTCTCATTAGGTTACTCCTACGAGCAGTACTTC.